The 11 T cell receptor beta chains below come from one sample, sequenced in a study of human T cells and chemical hapten exposure. MiXCR, run by TCRdb on the RACE reads, gives a single entry per CDR3 protein. The table includes roughly 80,000 distinct CDR3 sequences, 8.5% to 10% detected once. Time point indicated: healthy volunteer bleed at 6 weeks. The authors extracted total RNA from unfractionated whole blood. Sequenced sample: whole blood. All receptors derive from a female donor in good health. Some clones in this sample may be carry-over from other donors' samples.

The CDR3 nucleotides read TGTGCCAGCAGTGACAGGGGGACCTCCACAGATACGCAGTATTTT. Its protein is CASSDRGTSTDTQYF. The J gene is TRBJ2-3, the V gene TRBV25-1; 7 nucleotides match TRBD1. This CDR3 is 15 amino acids long. V dropped 3 bases and J dropped 2; count of bases not matched to a gene: 5. Per germline, CDR1 MGHDK and CDR2 SYGVNS.

This clonotype was picked up a small number of times. The J gene is TRBJ1-1, the V gene TRBV29-1, with a possible D match to TRBD1 (5 bases). The germline CDR1 and CDR2 sequences are SQVTM and ANQGSEA. V was trimmed by 6 bases and J by 1 base, leaving 39 bases between them. CDR3 length equals 22 residues. CDR3 protein: CSVPTTARARNAGPSWNTEAFF. CDR3 nucleotide sequence: TGCAGCGTCCCAACGACCGCCAGGGCCCGCAACGCGGGCCCCAGTTGGAACACTGAAGCTTTCTTT.

The chain carries TRBV7-2 and TRBJ2-3; 9 bases map to TRBD1. CDR1 and CDR2 (germline): SGHTA, FQGNSA. The CDR3 totals 16 residues. V was clipped by 0 bases and J by 4 bases; unmatched bases: 5. The CDR3, as DNA: TGTGCCAGCAGCTTAGCACCGGGACAGGGTGCAGATACGCAGTATTTT. Translated: CASSLAPGQGADTQYF.

The V and J genes are TRBV20-1 and TRBJ2-7; possible D gene TRBD2, 6 bases. Trimming removed 3 bases at V and 3 bases at J, with 12 bases between. Germline values: CDR1 DFQATT, CDR2 SNEGSKA (reference sequence). The CDR3 extends over 13 amino acids. The DNA of the CDR3 is TGCAGTGCTAGTTGGGGGGTAGGCTACGAGCAGTACTTC. The encoded protein is CSASWGVGYEQYF.

The table lists this clonotype with many counts. The chain carries TRBV16 and TRBJ1-2, with TRBD1 identical over 10 bases. Germline assignment: CDR1 KGHSY and CDR2 FQNENV. The CDR3 sequence is 13 residues long. Germline trimming cut 4 bases from V and 5 bases from J; bases unmatched to any gene: 1. This chain's CDR3 is CASSRDRGYGYTF. The CDR3 coding sequence is TGTGCCAGCAGCCGGGACAGGGGTTATGGCTACACCTTC.

The J gene is TRBJ2-7, the V gene TRBV6-5; 16 bases align to TRBD2. The CDR3 spans 18 residues. With V trimmed by 7 bases and J by 3 bases, 12 bases remained unmatched. Germline V gene data show CDR1 as MNHEY and CDR2 as SVGAGI. CDR3 residues: CASTTRGTSGGAVYEQYF. The CDR3 bases are TGTGCCAGCACCACCCGTGGGACTAGCGGGGGGGCCGTCTACGAGCAGTACTTC.

CDR3 DNA sequence: TGTGCCAGCTCAACGGACGGGAACACTGAAGCTTTCTTT. It encodes CASSTDGNTEAFF. The chain is built from TRBV18 and TRBJ1-1; D remains ambiguous. V dropped 5 bases and J dropped 1 base, with 8 bases sitting between them. The CDR3 totals 13 residues. Germline V gives CDR1 KGHSH, CDR2 LQKENI.

Concerning this clonotype itself: The junction and the germline gene differ at one end; a read error may be behind it. The chain couples TRBV18 to TRBJ2-5; D unclear. The CDR3 has 12 residues. Per the germline V gene, CDR1 is KGHSH and CDR2 is LQKENI. As DNA, the CDR3 is TGTGCCAGCTCAACGGACCAGGAGACCCAGTACTTC. Translation gives CASSTDQETQYF.

This clonotype showed up many times. The chain couples TRBV9 to TRBJ2-7; TRBD1 might be the D (6 bases). Trimming took 4 bases from V and 5 from J, leaving 13 bases between them. The CDR3 sequence is 13 residues long. In germline, CDR1 is SGDLS, CDR2 YYNGEE. The CDR3 protein is CASSTAGANEQYF. As DNA, the CDR3 is TGTGCCAGCAGCACGGCAGGGGCTAACGAGCAGTACTTC.

This clonotype appeared many times. The V gene is TRBV4-1, the J gene TRBJ1-1, with D unclear. Trimming shortened V by 4 bases and J by 1 base, and 16 bases separated the two germline ends. The V gene's germline CDR1 is MGHRA and CDR2 YSYEKL. The CDR3 totals 16 residues. In DNA, the CDR3 is TGCGCCAGCAGCCCACGCGGGGAGGTATCGAACACTGAAGCTTTCTTT. Its translation: CASSPRGEVSNTEAFF.

This clonotype was detected ten times or more. This chain joins TRBV12-3 or TRBV12-4 and TRBJ1-6; D gene ambiguous. Trimming shortened V by 2 bases and J by 7 bases, and 9 bases separated the two germline ends. The length of the CDR3 is 14 residues. In nucleotides, the CDR3 is TGTGCCAGCAGTTTATGGTCAGTAAATTCACCCCTCCACTTT. This translates into CASSLWSVNSPLHF.